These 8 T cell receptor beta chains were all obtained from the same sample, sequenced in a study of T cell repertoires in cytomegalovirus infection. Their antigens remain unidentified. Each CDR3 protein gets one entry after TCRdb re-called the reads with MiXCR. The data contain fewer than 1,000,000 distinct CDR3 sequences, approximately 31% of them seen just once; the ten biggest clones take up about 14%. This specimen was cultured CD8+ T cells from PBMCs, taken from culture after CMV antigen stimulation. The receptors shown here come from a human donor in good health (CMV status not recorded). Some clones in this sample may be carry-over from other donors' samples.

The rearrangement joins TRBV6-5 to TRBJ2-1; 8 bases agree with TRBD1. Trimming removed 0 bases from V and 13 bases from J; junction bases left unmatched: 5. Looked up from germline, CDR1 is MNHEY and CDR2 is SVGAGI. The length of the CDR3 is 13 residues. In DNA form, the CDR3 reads TGTGCCAGCAGTTACTCTGGACAGGGAGAACAGTTCTTC. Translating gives CASSYSGQGEQFF.

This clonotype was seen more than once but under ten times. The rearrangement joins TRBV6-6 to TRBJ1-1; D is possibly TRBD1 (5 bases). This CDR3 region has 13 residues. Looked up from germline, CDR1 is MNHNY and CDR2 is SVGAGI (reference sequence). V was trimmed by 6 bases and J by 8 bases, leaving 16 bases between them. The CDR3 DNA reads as TGTGCCAGCAGCCCTAAGTGGGGGGACGAAGCTTTCTTT. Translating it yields CASSPKWGDEAFF.

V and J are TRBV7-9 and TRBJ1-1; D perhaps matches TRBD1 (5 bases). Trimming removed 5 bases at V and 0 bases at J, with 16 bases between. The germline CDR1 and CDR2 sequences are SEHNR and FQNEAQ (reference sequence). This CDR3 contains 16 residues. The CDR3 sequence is CASSTREGRVNTEAFF. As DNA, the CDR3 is TGTGCCAGCAGCACCAGGGAAGGCAGGGTGAACACTGAAGCTTTCTTT.

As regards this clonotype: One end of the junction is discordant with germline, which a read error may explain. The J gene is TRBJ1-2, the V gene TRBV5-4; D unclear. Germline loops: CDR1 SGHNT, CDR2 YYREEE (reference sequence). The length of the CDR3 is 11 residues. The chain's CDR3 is CAGLTLYGYTF. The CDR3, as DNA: TGTGCCGGACTAACGCTCTATGGCTACACCTTT.

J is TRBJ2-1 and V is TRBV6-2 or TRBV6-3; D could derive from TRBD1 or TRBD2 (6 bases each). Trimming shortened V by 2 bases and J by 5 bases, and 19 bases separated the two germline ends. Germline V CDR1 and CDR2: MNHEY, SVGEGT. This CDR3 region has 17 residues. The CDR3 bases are TGTGCCAGCAGTTACCCAGGGTCGGGGGCGAGGAACAATGAGCAGTTCTTC. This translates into CASSYPGSGARNNEQFF.

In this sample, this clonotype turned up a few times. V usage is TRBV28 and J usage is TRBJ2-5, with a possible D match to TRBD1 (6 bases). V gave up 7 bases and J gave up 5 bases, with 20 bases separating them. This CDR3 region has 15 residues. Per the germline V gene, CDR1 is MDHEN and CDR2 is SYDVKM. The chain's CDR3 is CASTETGTEWETQYF. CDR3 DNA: TGTGCCAGCACCGAAACAGGGACCGAGTGGGAGACCCAGTACTTC.

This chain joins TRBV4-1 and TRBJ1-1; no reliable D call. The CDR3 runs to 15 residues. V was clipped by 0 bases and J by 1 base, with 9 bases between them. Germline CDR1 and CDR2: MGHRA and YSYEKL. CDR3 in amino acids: CASSQDRRKNTEAFF. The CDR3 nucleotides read TGCGCCAGCAGCCAAGATAGGCGGAAGAACACTGAAGCTTTCTTT.

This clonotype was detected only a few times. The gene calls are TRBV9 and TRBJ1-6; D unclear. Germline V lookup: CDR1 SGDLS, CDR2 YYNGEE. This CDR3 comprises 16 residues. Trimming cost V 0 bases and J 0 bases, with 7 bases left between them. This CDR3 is CASSVARSSYNSPLHF. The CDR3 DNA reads TGTGCCAGCAGCGTAGCAAGAAGCTCCTATAATTCACCCCTCCACTTT.